A selection of T cell receptor beta chains follows, all from one sample in a study of T-cell memory formation after mild COVID-19. TCRdb fed the 5' RACE reads into MiXCR, producing one record per CDR3 protein. The sample has under 200,000 distinct CDR3 sequences, under 14% seen once. The sequencing sample was made of PBMCs or a T cell subset sorted from them (not recorded which). The receptors were gathered from a man aged 18 to 35 who had mild COVID-19 (a few samples of this study predate the infection). Cell type and time point are not known. The CDR3 runs from the conserved cysteine through the conserved F or W. The D gene is left open where the match is weak. Only part of the rows carry a size: once, few, many, or a class if the clone is expanded.

NA NA TRBJ1-2 TRBV19 TGTGCCAGTAGGCGTTCAAGGGGAGGATTGAAGGGCTACACCTTC CASRRSRGGLKGYTF
NA NA TRBJ2-1 TRBV12-3/TRBV12-4 TGTGCCAGCAGACAGGCAGAGTACAATGAGCAGTTCTTC CASRQAEYNEQFF
NA NA TRBJ1-3 TRBV7-9 TGTGCCAGCAGCTTAATGTGGGACGCTGGAAACACCATATATTTT CASSLMWDAGNTIYF
NA few TRBJ1-1 TRBV12-3/TRBV12-4 TGTGCCAGCAGTTTAAATGCGGAAACTGAAGCTTTCTTT CASSLNAETEAFF
NA many TRBJ2-5 TRBV5-1 TGCGCCAGCAGCTCTTTGACAGAAGAGACCCAGTACTTC CASSSLTEETQYF
NA NA TRBJ1-1 TRBV20-1 TGCAGTGCTAGAGATCGAACAGCTGCTGAAGCTTTCTTT CSARDRTAAEAFF
TRBD1 few TRBJ1-6 TRBV6-5 TGTGCCAGCAGCCGCTCCGGGACAGGGGGTTCACCCCTCCACTTT CASSRSGTGGSPLHF
NA few TRBJ2-3 TRBV2 TGTGCCAGCAGTGAACGGAGAGATACGCAGTATTTT CASSERRDTQYF
NA NA TRBJ1-5 TRBV12-3/TRBV12-4 TGTGCCAGCTGCAATCAGCCCCAGCATTTT CASCNQPQHF
NA NA TRBJ1-2 TRBV7-2 TGTGCCAGTAACCTCGGCAGGGCATTCTATGGCTACACCTTC CASNLGRAFYGYTF
TRBD1 few TRBJ2-5 TRBV20-1 TGCAGTGCTAGGGACCGACAGGGTCGGGAGACCCAGTACTTC CSARDRQGRETQYF
NA many TRBJ2-3 TRBV7-2 TGTGCCAGCAGCGCACGACAGTTTCCTGATACGCAGTATTTT CASSARQFPDTQYF
NA NA TRBJ2-1 TRBV3-1 TGTGCCAGCAGCCAAGATAGGTATGAGCAGTTCTTC CASSQDRYEQFF
NA many TRBJ2-7 TRBV28 TGTGCCAGCAGTTCTGTCGAGCCCACTCCCTACGAGCAGTACTTC CASSSVEPTPYEQYF
NA few TRBJ2-2 TRBV5-1 TGCGCCAGCAGGGGAGGCCGGGAGCTGTTTTTT CASRGGRELFF
NA many TRBJ2-7 TRBV5-1 TGCGCCAGCAGCCGGCGGGACGAGCAGTACTTC CASSRRDEQYF
NA few TRBJ2-7 TRBV19 TGTGCCAGTAGTATTCTCGCCCAAGGCGAGCAGTACTTC CASSILAQGEQYF
NA few TRBJ2-5 TRBV2 TGTGCCAGCAGTCACAGGGTACGGAGGGCGACCCAGTACTTC CASSHRVRRATQYF
TRBD2 NA TRBJ2-5 TRBV12-3/TRBV12-4 TGTGCCAGTGCTAGGAGCGGGGGGCCAGAGACCCAGTACTTC CASARSGGPETQYF
NA few TRBJ1-5 TRBV6-2/TRBV6-3 TGTGCCAGCAGTGCAGGGTTGGGGCCCCAGCATTTT CASSAGLGPQHF
NA many TRBJ2-2 TRBV3-1 TGTGCCAGCAGCCAACCGACAGGATCGGCGAACACCGGGGAGCTGTTTTTT CASSQPTGSANTGELFF
TRBD1 few TRBJ2-5 TRBV20-1 TGCAGTGCTGGACAGGGTATGGAGACCCAGTACTTC CSAGQGMETQYF
NA few TRBJ1-2 TRBV29-1 TGCAGCGTTACGACAGGCCTTATCTATGGCTACACCTTC CSVTTGLIYGYTF
NA NA TRBJ1-1 TRBV7-6 TGTGCCAGCAGTCCCAGGCCGGGGAACACTGAAGCTTTCTTT CASSPRPGNTEAFF
TRBD1 NA TRBJ2-5 TRBV4-1 TGCGCCAGCAGCCCTACGGACAGGGCCCGAGAGACCCAGTACTTC CASSPTDRARETQYF
NA few TRBJ1-1 TRBV21-1 TGTGCCAGCAGCAAAGTCCGGACAGGGTACGACACTGAAGCTTTCTTT CASSKVRTGYDTEAFF
NA many TRBJ2-1 TRBV7-2 TGTGCCAGCAGCTTTCAACCGGACATCTATAGTGAGCAGTTCTTC CASSFQPDIYSEQFF
NA few TRBJ1-1 TRBV6-5 TGTGCCAGCAGTGGACGGACCGACGGCACTGAAGCTTTCTTT CASSGRTDGTEAFF
TRBD1 NA TRBJ1-6 TRBV7-9 TGTGCCAGCAGCTCACAGGGGTTCGGTTCACCCCTCCACTTT CASSSQGFGSPLHF
TRBD1 many TRBJ2-5 TRBV7-2 TGTGCCAGCAGCTTAGCTGGGACAGAGCAAGAGACCCAGTACTTC CASSLAGTEQETQYF
TRBD1 NA TRBJ1-1 TRBV18 TGTGCCAGCTCACTCTTACAGGGGACGACGAACACTGAAGCTTTCTTT CASSLLQGTTNTEAFF
NA few TRBJ2-1 TRBV5-1 TGCGCCAGCAGCGGGCGGACCTCCTACAATGAGCAGTTCTTC CASSGRTSYNEQFF
NA few TRBJ2-1 TRBV20-1 TGCAGTGCTCCCCCCCGGACCGCGGGGGCATACAATGAGCAGTTCTTC CSAPPRTAGAYNEQFF
TRBD1 NA TRBJ1-2 TRBV6-2/TRBV6-3 TGTGCCAGCACCCCCATCCCGACAGGGGCGACACCTAACTATGGCTACACCTTC CASTPIPTGATPNYGYTF
NA NA TRBJ2-2 TRBV9 TGTGCCAGCAGCGTAGTGGGGAACACCGGGGAGCTGTTTTTT CASSVVGNTGELFF
NA few TRBJ1-1 TRBV5-1 TGCGCCAGCAGCTTGGTTACAGGAGTGAACACTGAAGCTTTCTTT CASSLVTGVNTEAFF
TRBD1 NA TRBJ1-1 TRBV12-3/TRBV12-4 TGTGCCAGCAGTACGGGACAGGGTGGAACCACTGAAGCTTTCTTT CASSTGQGGTTEAFF
TRBD1 NA TRBJ1-1 TRBV12-3/TRBV12-4 TGTGCCAGCAGTCCCCGACAGGGGGCGGGGAACACTGAAGCTTTCTTT CASSPRQGAGNTEAFF